The 9 T cell receptor beta chains in this list originate from one sample, sequenced in a study of blood T cell repertoires in COVID-19. Assay: immunoSEQ multiplex PCR; the TCRdb copy retains only in-frame clones and omits some. The sample carries 150,000 or so clones, about 86% recorded once. Sequences were obtained from peripheral blood. These receptors were taken from a woman aged 80 or over with acute or convalescent COVID-19.

The V gene is TRBV7-3, the J gene TRBJ2-5, with D perhaps TRBD1 (6 bases). The CDR3 has 14 amino acids. The V gene lost 0 bases and the J gene lost 4 bases, with 9 bases spanning the gap. Germline CDR1 reads SGHTA; CDR2 reads FQGTGA. The CDR3 DNA is TGTGCCAGCAGCTTAACCTTCAGGGGAGAGACCCAGTACTTC. It translates to CASSLTFRGETQYF.

V is TRBV6-5 and J is TRBJ1-5, with a possible D match to TRBD1 (5 bases). The CDR3 extends over 16 amino acids. Deletions cut 0 bases from V and 3 bases from J, with 12 bases between. Germline loops: CDR1 MNHEY, CDR2 SVGAGI. CDR3 residues: CASSYSGRGPNQPQHF. CDR3 coding DNA: TGTGCCAGCAGTTACTCGGGGCGGGGACCCAATCAGCCCCAGCATTTT.

This clone was detected once. For the CDR3, the DNA is TGTGCCACCAGCAGAGATCGGGGGGGAACCCAAGAGACCCAGTACTTC. It codes for CATSRDRGGTQETQYF. The chain has TRBV15 and TRBJ2-5; 8 bases match TRBD2. V shed 0 bases and J 1 base; nucleotides not matched to a gene: 4. CDR1 and CDR2 (germline): LNHNV, YYDKDF (reference sequence). This CDR3 has 16 residues.

The rearrangement joins TRBV5-6 to TRBJ1-3; weak D call: TRBD1 (5 bases). The germline CDR1 and CDR2 sequences are SGHDT and YYEEEE. V was clipped by 1 base and J by 6 bases, with 14 bases between them. The CDR3 extends over 15 amino acids. The CDR3 protein is CASSLFGREANTIYF. Here the CDR3 DNA reads TGTGCCAGCAGCTTGTTTGGCAGGGAAGCAAACACCATATATTTT.

This clone has just a few counts. The rearrangement joins TRBV9 to TRBJ1-4, with 10 bases fitting TRBD1. J gave up 13 bases and V 4 bases, and 13 bases lay outside the gene matches. Germline loops: CDR1 SGDLS, CDR2 YYNGEE. The CDR3 covers 15 residues. Here the CDR3 reads CASSPRTGGMIRLFF. The CDR3 nucleotides are TGTGCCAGCAGCCCAAGGACAGGGGGGATGATTCGACTGTTTTTT. The full variable domain, in which reference TRBV9 and TRBJ1-4 provide the parts outside the CDR3, is DSGVTQTPKHLITATGQRVTLRCSPRSGDLSVYWYQQSLDQGLQFLIQYYNGEERAKGNILERFSAQQFPDLHSELNLSSLELGDSALYFCASSPRTGGMIRLFFGSGTQLSVL.

This clone was recorded once. V is TRBV10-3 and J is TRBJ2-5, with 9 bases aligning to TRBD1. Trimming removed 10 bases from V and 1 base from J; junction bases left unmatched: 4. The CDR3 length is 13 residues. Germline V gives CDR1 ENHRY, CDR2 SYGVKD. The CDR3 DNA is TGTGCCACCGAGGACAGGGGCCAAGAGACCCAGTACTTC. It codes for CATEDRGQETQYF.

The chain joins TRBV18 to TRBJ1-2, with TRBD1 matching over 8 bases. J gave up 5 bases and V 4 bases, and 6 bases lay outside the gene matches. Per germline, CDR1 KGHSH and CDR2 LQKENI. The CDR3 has 14 residues. The CDR3 nucleotides read TGTGCCAGCTCACGCGGGACAGGCGGATATGGCTACACCTTC. This translates into CASSRGTGGYGYTF.

The V call is TRBV15, the J call TRBJ2-5, with D possibly TRBD2 on 5 matching bases. The germline gives CDR1 LNHNV, CDR2 YYDKDF (reference sequence). The ends were cut back, 0 bases at V and 5 bases at J, with 10 bases in the middle. This CDR3 is 14 amino acids long. The CDR3 DNA is TGTGCCACCAGCAGAGATTTTGGGGAGGAGACCCAGTACTTC. Translated: CATSRDFGEETQYF. Complete variable domain (other parts from reference TRBV15 and TRBJ2-5): DAMVIQNPRYQVTQFGKPVTLSCSQTLNHNVMYWYQQKSSQAPKLLFHYYDKDFNNEADTPDNFQSRRPNTSFCFLDIRSPGLGDTAMYLCATSRDFGEETQYFGPGTRLLVL.

The chain links TRBV27 to TRBJ1-1; tentative D call: TRBD1 (5 bases). V was shortened by 3 bases and J by 4 bases, with 9 bases between the two germline ends. Per germline, CDR1 MNHEY and CDR2 SMNVEV (reference sequence). This CDR3 is 13 amino acids long. CDR3 sequence reads: CASSFSRGTEAFF. The CDR3 nucleotides read TGTGCCAGCAGTTTTAGTAGGGGCACTGAAGCTTTCTTT.